The next 26 T cell receptor beta chains were all read from a single sample in a study of control samples from healthy donors and cancer patients. TCRdb's copy holds only in-frame clones and misses some; the assay was immunoSEQ multiplex PCR. The sample holds over 150,000 clones, 85% to 95% seen once. Sequenced input: blood. The receptors derive from a man aged 40-49 years in good health.

The CDR3 sequence is CSGPFGYTF. Here the CDR3 DNA reads TGCAGTGGTCCCTTCGGCTACACCTTC. This rearrangement joins TRBV20-1 to TRBJ1-2, with D uncertain. The CDR3 is 9 amino acids. V lost 7 bases and J 8 bases, leaving 8 bases between the germline ends. Germline lookup yields CDR1 DFQATT and CDR2 SNEGSKA (reference sequence).

CDR3 in amino acids: CASSLDGSRARGDTQYF. CDR3 nucleotides: TGTGCCAGCAGCTTAGACGGGTCGAGGGCTAGGGGAGATACGCAGTATTTT. V usage is TRBV7-9 and J usage is TRBJ2-3; either TRBD1 or TRBD2 may fit D (5 bases each). Germline-derived CDR1 and CDR2 are SEHNR and FQNEAQ (reference sequence). This CDR3 has 17 amino acids. Between the trimmed V and J ends, which lost 1 base and 5 bases, there was a span of 19 bases.

The chain combines TRBV18 with TRBJ1-2, with D possibly being TRBD1 (6 bases). The CDR3 covers 13 residues. Germline V gene data show CDR1 as KGHSH and CDR2 as LQKENI. V lost 2 bases, J lost 5 bases, and 9 bases lay in between. DNA of the CDR3: TGTGCCAGCTCACCAGAGAGGGGGTATGGCTACACCTTC. This codes for CASSPERGYGYTF. The whole variable domain, remainder taken from reference TRBV18 and TRBJ1-2, is NAGVMQNPRHLVRRRGQEARLRCSPMKGHSHVYWYRQLPEEGLKFMVYLQKENIIDESGMPKERFSAEFPKEGPSILRIQQVVRGDSAAYFCASSPERGYGYTFGSGTRLTVV.

CDR3 nucleotide sequence: TGCGCCAGCAGCCAAGAAGTCGGGGGACGGCTGTTTTTT. It is translated as CASSQEVGGRLFF. This chain connects TRBV4-1 to TRBJ2-2; the D gene is possibly TRBD2 (6 bases). In germline, CDR1 is MGHRA, CDR2 YSYEKL. This CDR3 is 13 amino acids long. The V gene lost 0 bases and the J gene lost 13 bases, with 12 bases spanning the gap.

The rearrangement links TRBV5-1 to TRBJ1-1; D not certain. This CDR3 comprises 13 residues. The germline V gene has CDR1 SGHRS and CDR2 YFSETQ. V lost 4 bases to trimming and J lost 1 base, with 8 bases between them. The CDR3 here is CASSIDSNTEAFF. CDR3 nucleotides: TGCGCCAGCAGCATCGATTCGAACACTGAAGCTTTCTTT.

This sequence joins TRBV3-1 (or the pseudogene TRBV3-2) and TRBJ1-1; D perhaps matches TRBD1 (5 bases). Between the trimmed V and J ends, which lost 2 bases and 8 bases, there was a span of 15 bases. The CDR3 runs 14 residues. CDR1 and CDR2 (germline): LGHDT, YNNKEL (reference sequence). The CDR3 loop is CASSQKGWLLEAFF. CDR3 bases: TGTGCCAGCAGCCAAAAGGGGTGGCTGTTGGAAGCTTTCTTT.

This clone is a singleton in its sample. The CDR3: CAWSDGSSSYNEQFF. The CDR3 region has the DNA TGTGCCTGGAGCGACGGATCTAGCTCCTACAATGAGCAGTTCTTC. The V gene is TRBV30, the J gene TRBJ2-1; no reliable D call. The CDR3 is 15 amino acids. V was clipped by 3 bases and J by 0 bases, with 12 bases between them. Per germline, CDR1 GTSNPN and CDR2 SVGIG (reference sequence).

This chain links TRBV7-2 with TRBJ2-7; D gene uncertain. Trimming removed 2 bases at V and 0 bases at J, with 11 bases between. The V gene's germline CDR1 is SGHTA and CDR2 FQGNSA. The CDR3 totals 15 residues. This chain's CDR3 is CASSLYRLSSYEQYF. Here the CDR3 DNA reads TGTGCCAGCAGCTTATACCGTTTAAGCTCCTACGAGCAGTACTTC.

The chain carries TRBV19 and TRBJ1-1, with D possibly matching TRBD1 (5 bases). Trimming cost V 3 bases and J 3 bases, with 11 bases left between them. Germline V lookup: CDR1 LNHDA, CDR2 SQIVND (reference sequence). The CDR3 consists of 14 residues. The CDR3 reads CASSIGGTDTEAFF. CDR3 DNA sequence: TGTGCCAGTAGTATTGGAGGGACGGACACTGAAGCTTTCTTT.

V is TRBV14 and J is TRBJ2-5, with TRBD1 as a possible D gene (6 bases). V was trimmed by 1 base and J by 2 bases, leaving 8 bases between them. The CDR3 has 14 residues. Germline CDR1 SGHDN, CDR2 FVKESK. DNA for the CDR3: TGTGCCAGCAGCCAAGTAAGGGGGCAAGAGACCCAGTACTTC. It encodes CASSQVRGQETQYF.

The gene calls are TRBV30 and TRBJ1-5, with no clear D. From germline, CDR1 is GTSNPN and CDR2 SVGIG (reference sequence). The CDR3 consists of 13 residues. Trimming took off 4 bases at V and 5 bases at J, with 12 bases between the two ends. CDR3: CAWNAGRDQPQHF. DNA for the CDR3: TGTGCCTGGAACGCAGGCCGGGATCAGCCCCAGCATTTT.

This sequence joins TRBV6-5 and TRBJ2-5; TRBD1 matches at 7 bases. The CDR3 spans 14 residues. The V gene end was trimmed by 9 bases and the J gene end by 2 bases; junction bases not matched to a gene: 9. Germline assignment: CDR1 MNHEY and CDR2 SVGAGI. Here the CDR3 reads CASSLEGAQETQYF. DNA of the CDR3: TGTGCCAGTTCCCTCGAGGGGGCTCAAGAGACCCAGTACTTC.

A word on this clone: The same CDR3 arises from other DNA sequences in this sample as well. The genes are TRBV27 and TRBJ2-3, with 10 bases aligning to TRBD1. Trimming took 7 bases from V and 5 from J; bases not matched to a gene: 3. Germline assignment: CDR1 MNHEY and CDR2 SMNVEV (reference sequence). The CDR3 runs 13 residues. CDR3 amino acids: CASTGQGGDTQYF. CDR3 sequence (DNA): TGTGCCAGCACCGGACAGGGGGGAGATACGCAGTATTTT.

Of note for this clone: A read error may produce the germline difference seen at one junction end. The chain links TRBV5-6 to TRBJ2-1; tentative D call: TRBD1 (6 bases). Germline V gene data show CDR1 as SGHDT and CDR2 as YYEEEE. The CDR3 runs 11 residues. CDR3 sequence (DNA): TGTGCCAGCAGCGTGGGACAACGTATGGTCTTC. Translating it yields CASSVGQRMVF.

This chain links TRBV6-1 with TRBJ1-1, with 9 bases identical to TRBD1. Germline CDR1 and CDR2: MNHNS and SASEGT. V gave up 2 bases and J gave up 3 bases; unmatched junction bases: 7. This CDR3 region has 16 residues. Here the CDR3 DNA reads TGTGCCAGCAGTGAATTTAGCGGGGACAGGGACACTGAAGCTTTCTTT. This encodes CASSEFSGDRDTEAFF.

The genes are TRBV28 and TRBJ2-2, with D perhaps TRBD1 or TRBD2 (7 bases each). CDR1 MDHEN and CDR2 SYDVKM come from the germline V gene. The V end was cut by 6 bases, the J end by 4 bases, with 18 bases between. The length of the CDR3 is 16 residues. In nucleotides, the CDR3 is TGTGCCAGCAGACCTCAGGGGGAGGGTGGCACCGGGGAGCTGTTTTTT. It yields the protein CASRPQGEGGTGELFF. Variable domain in full (rest from reference TRBV28 and TRBJ2-2): DVKVTQSSRYLVKRTGEKVFLECVQDMDHENMFWYRQDPGLGLRLIYFSYDVKMKEKGDIPEGYSVSREKKERFSLILESASTNQTSMYLCASRPQGEGGTGELFFGEGSRLTVL.

The chain recombines TRBV24-1 with TRBJ1-2; 8 positions agree with TRBD1. In germline, CDR1 is KGHDR, CDR2 SFDVKD. V shed 4 bases and J 6 bases; nucleotides not matched to a gene: 12. The CDR3 runs 16 residues. The CDR3 spells CATSDGQGNGPDGYTF. The CDR3 region has the DNA TGTGCCACCAGTGACGGACAGGGTAATGGTCCGGATGGCTACACCTTC.

V and J are TRBV7-2 and TRBJ2-1; no clear D. Deletions cut 5 bases from V and 5 bases from J, with 13 bases between. The CDR3 contains 14 residues. The germline gives CDR1 SGHTA, CDR2 FQGNSA. The CDR3 DNA sequence: TGTGCCAGCAGCCCGGGTCAGAAGGACAATGAGCAGTTCTTC. Protein: CASSPGQKDNEQFF.

In DNA form, the CDR3 reads TGTGCCAGCAGCTTGGCCGATTCACCCCTCCACTTT. Translated: CASSLADSPLHF. The V gene is TRBV5-8, the J gene TRBJ1-6; D uncertain. From germline, CDR1 is SGHTS and CDR2 YDEGEE. Trimming removed 0 bases at V and 8 bases at J, with 3 bases between. The length of the CDR3 is 12 residues.

The chain is built from TRBV13 and TRBJ1-4, with D perhaps TRBD1 (5 bases). CDR1 PRHDT and CDR2 FYEKMQ come from the germline V gene (reference sequence). V shed 6 bases and J shed 8 bases, with 13 bases lying between them. This CDR3 is built from 13 residues. The CDR3 DNA reads as TGTGCCAGCAGTGGGGGTCTGATAGAAAAACTGTTTTTT. Protein: CASSGGLIEKLFF.

This clone was seen a few times. The chain joins TRBV7-2 to TRBJ2-5, with D unclear. V was trimmed by 5 bases and J by 1 base, leaving 8 bases between them. CDR3 length: 13 residues. Germline lookup yields CDR1 SGHTA and CDR2 FQGNSA. CDR3 amino acids: CASSHLRQETQYF. The CDR3 nucleotides read TGTGCCAGCAGCCACCTCCGCCAAGAGACCCAGTACTTC.

The chain couples TRBV28 to TRBJ2-4; 7 bases are shared with TRBD2. Germline V gene sequence: CDR1 MDHEN, CDR2 SYDVKM. V was clipped by 7 bases and J by 7 bases; unmatched bases: 10. This CDR3 is 14 amino acids long. CDR3 region: CASTSPGEGNIQYF. The CDR3 region has the DNA TGTGCCAGCACATCACCCGGGGAGGGGAACATTCAGTACTTC.

The chain links TRBV28 to TRBJ1-4; TRBD1 matches at 8 bases. With 3 bases clipped from V and 8 bases from J, the junction kept 11 bases outside the gene matches. CDR1 is MDHEN and CDR2 is SYDVKM in the germline V gene. The CDR3 length is 16 residues. The CDR3 DNA reads as TGTGCCAGCAGTTTGGGCGTGGACAGGGTCCGCGAAAAACTGTTTTTT. It encodes CASSLGVDRVREKLFF.

This chain uses TRBV6-5 with TRBJ1-1; TRBD1 aligns across 7 bases. Looked up from germline, CDR1 is MNHEY and CDR2 is SVGAGI. This CDR3 spans 14 amino acids. With V trimmed by 4 bases and J by 4 bases, 6 bases remained unmatched. The CDR3 loop reads CASSLTGRTTEAFF. The CDR3 DNA follows: TGTGCCAGCAGTTTGACAGGGAGAACCACTGAAGCTTTCTTT.

J is TRBJ2-1 and V is TRBV30; a possible D gene is TRBD1 (5 bases). The CDR3 runs 12 residues. The germline V and J ends were trimmed by 0 bases and 9 bases, with 9 bases remaining between them. Germline values: CDR1 GTSNPN, CDR2 SVGIG (reference sequence). CDR3 in amino acids: CAWSVWGGEQFF. CDR3 DNA sequence: TGTGCCTGGAGTGTATGGGGCGGTGAGCAGTTCTTC.

The chain recombines TRBV4-1 with TRBJ1-4; D unclear. V lost 1 base and J lost 13, with 7 bases in between. The CDR3 runs to 11 residues. CDR1 and CDR2 (germline): MGHRA, YSYEKL. CDR3 sequence reads: CASSQASVLFF. The CDR3, as DNA: TGCGCCAGCAGCCAAGCTTCGGTACTGTTTTTT.